This T cell receptor (beta chain) was retrieved from a study of blood T cell repertoires in COVID-19. Overall study: Sites in the United States, Italy and Spain provided acute and convalescent COVID-19 samples. Sources were T cells, B-cell-depleted T cells, or PBMCs; the material itself was cDNA or gDNA.

Original processing methods: Amplification from reference gene primers served as the basis for estimated nucleated cell counts. The method was immunoSEQ multiplex PCR; TCRdb's version includes in-frame clones alone and lacks a portion of them. V and J calls and clone size are given by that table; D and trimming were obtained from the DNA. The sample yields tens of thousands of clones, just over 85% seen once. Looked up from germline, CDR1 is MNHEY and CDR2 is SVGAGI. With 6 bases removed from V and 3 bases from J, the gap between germline ends came to 17 bases. CDR3 length: 15 amino acids. The receptor comes from a man aged 50 to 60 with active or convalescent COVID-19. Source material: peripheral blood. V is TRBV6-5 and J is TRBJ1-2; D not resolved. CDR3 loop: CASSMEASLDYGYTF. The CDR3 region has the DNA TGTGCCAGCAGCATGGAGGCCAGTCTAGACTATGGCTACACCTTC.